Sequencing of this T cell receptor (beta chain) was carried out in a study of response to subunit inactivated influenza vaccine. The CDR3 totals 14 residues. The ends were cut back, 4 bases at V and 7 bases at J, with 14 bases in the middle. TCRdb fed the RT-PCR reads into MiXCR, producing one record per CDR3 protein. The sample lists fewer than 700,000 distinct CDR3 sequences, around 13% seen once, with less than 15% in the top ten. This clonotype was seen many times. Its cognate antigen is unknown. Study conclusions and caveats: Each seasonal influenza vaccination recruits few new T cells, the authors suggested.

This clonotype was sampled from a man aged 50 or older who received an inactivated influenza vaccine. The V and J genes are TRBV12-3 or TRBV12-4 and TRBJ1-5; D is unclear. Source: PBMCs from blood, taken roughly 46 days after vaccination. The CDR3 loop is CASSWAGNGQPQHF. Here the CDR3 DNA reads TGTGCCAGCAGTTGGGCAGGCAACGGACAGCCCCAGCATTTT.